This T cell receptor beta chain was documented in a study of cytomegalovirus exposure and HLA in healthy donors (dated by TCRdb to 2015 to 2018). Background for the entire study: In an earlier analysis of approximately 500 of the donors, around 300 Gb of sequence data and 90 million to 120 million unique TCR beta sequences from 150 million to 200 million T cells were reported. The study profiled the T cell repertoires of about 640 subjects by immunosequencing and related them to cytomegalovirus serostatus. All discovery cohort repertoires had been generated on a single sequencing platform. Both class I and class II loci were covered by HLA typing, at four-digit resolution. Donor age, sex, ethnicity and CMV serostatus were compiled together with the repertoire data. Typing coverage varied by locus: about 620-630 donors for A, B, C, DRB1 and DQB1; more than 500 for DQA1; around 610 for DPA1; 450 to 480 for DPB1. Roughly 300 gigabases of sequencing data and approximately 85 million unique TCR sequences were included in an early release covering 550 to 800 HLA-typed donors. Among the approximately 400 genotyped donors, about 83% belonged to the genetic ancestry cluster associated with self-reported Caucasian donors. To decide whether each TCR beta V gene segment behaved as functional or pseudogenic, an earlier analysis of several hundred of the donors relied on high-throughput TCR beta sequencing. In a later genetic analysis, genome-wide SNP genotypes for about 65% of the 666 donors were used, and that subset was treated as a discovery cohort. The study aimed to test whether cataloging public T cell receptors could reveal signatures of past pathogen exposure. Roughly 5 DR-DQ haplotypes were treated as single units for association and clustering because of strong linkage in the cohort. Rather than drawing on any new phenotypic data, the later analysis identified candidate immune exposures from TCR beta sequences and the way those sequences occurred across donors. High-throughput TCR immunosequencing, statistical association of individual TCRs with disease status, and machine learning were combined to predict cytomegalovirus infection status. A later analysis re-examined previously published TCR beta repertoires from just over 650 donors and added high-resolution HLA genotyping to investigate patterns of TCR occurrence. Along with the approximately 650-subject first cohort, a separate validation cohort of approximately 110 different subjects was used. Among around 400 genotyped donors of the cohort, an average of roughly 230,000 unique TCR beta nucleotide sequences was sequenced per donor, of which about 20% were non-productive.

The library relied on the immunoSEQ multiplex PCR assay. The multiplex PCR relied on a mix of 60 forward primers for TCR Vbeta segments and 13 reverse primers for TCR Jbeta segments. Amplification of the CDR3 region of rearranged TCR beta genes was performed with a multiplex PCR assay on genomic DNA. The Illumina HiSeq System was used to sequence the amplified TCR beta libraries as 87-base-pair reads. Processing in the source paper ran as follows. A later analysis tallied about 77 million unique TCR beta chains across the roughly 610 repertoires, and some 10 million of those chains were shared by two or more donors. Raw reads were error-corrected and collapsed into unique sequences by a nearest-neighbor algorithm in which closely related sequences were merged to remove PCR and sequencing errors. To assign V, D and J gene segments, CDR3 sequences were aligned to IMGT reference sequences. For a sequence to be retained, a match of at least six nucleotides to both a V gene segment and a J gene segment was required. A rearrangement counted as productive if the CDR3 had no stop codons and remained in frame with V and J, and every other rearrangement counted as non-productive. Following IMGT convention, CDR3 was defined as the stretch from the second conserved V-encoded cysteine up to the conserved J-encoded phenylalanine. The earlier analysis of more than 450 of the donors excluded sequences that lacked an unambiguous match to a single V gene segment. In an earlier analysis of 587 of the donors, V segments were called functional above 56.7% productive rearrangements and were called segregating when the between-donor standard deviation exceeded 5%. To diagnose cytomegalovirus status from the catalog of TCR beta chain sequences, a statistical classification framework was built. In a later analysis, V and J genes were assigned by comparing TCR nucleotide sequences against IMGT/GENE-DB human TR gene sequences. A later analysis assigned CDR3 sequences and most-parsimonious VDJ recombination scenarios with the TCRdist pipeline. A later analysis defined each TCR beta chain by its CDR3 amino acid sequence plus V-gene family, and excluded reads lacking a unique V-gene family. As a way to deal with suspected cross-contamination and a sequencing artifact, a later analysis dropped over 550 nucleotide sequences that were highly shared and had low generation probability. In a later analysis, a clonal expansion index for each public chain was calculated from normalized within-repertoire ranks of inferred template counts. In a later analysis, generation probabilities were computed with a VDJ recombination model fitted to out-of-frame rearrangements, and the resulting probabilities were checked against IGoR. A later analysis scored TCR-TCR, TCR-HLA and TCR-CMV co-occurrence with hypergeometric tests, applying a repertoire-size bias correction to TCR pairs. To estimate false discovery rates, a later analysis permuted the HLA or CMV assignments 20 times. In a later analysis, co-occurring TCRs were grouped using DBSCAN, with TCRdist sequence similarity added in when clustering inside HLA-allele-positive subsets. Repertoires with fewer than 30,000 or more than 120,000 public chains were left out of co-occurrence clustering, as were five repertoires with anomalous nucleotide sharing. The table was pulled from immuneACCESS by TCRdb, which kept in-frame rearrangements only. Such tables lose some clones; where checked, under half of the loss comes from unresolved V genes, and the rest has no known cause. V and J calls and clone size are copied from that table; D and trimming were computed from the DNA. The sample includes 150,000 to 200,000 clones, with less than 90% observed a single time. The ten largest clones represent about 6.3% of the sample.

The full study reports these points: A further reported finding was that TCR beta sequences accurately predicted the HLA-A and HLA-B alleles for most subjects in the first cohort. In a later analysis, more than 15,000 TCR beta sequences were associated with specific HLA alleles at a false discovery rate of 0.05. A later analysis found that most CMV-associated TCR beta chains appeared HLA-restricted, with HLA associations seemingly driven largely by CMV exposure. In a later analysis, the rate of TCR association differed among HLA loci, with DRB1 alleles having the most associated TCRs and HLA-C alleles having the fewest. The earlier analysis of about 600 of the donors excluded fewer than 20 rarely observed V segments, including chromosome 9 orphons, because counts were too low. Three of the identified cytomegalovirus-associated TCR beta chains were confirmed in vitro to be specific for cytomegalovirus antigens. Roughly uniform sequencing depth across donors was assumed in presence/absence analyses, although this assumption may not hold. Immune exposure information for the cohort was limited to CMV serostatus. The authors suggested that the approach could potentially be extended to other disease states and immunological phenotypes. The sequencing pipeline was judged likely to have produced a cluster of highly shared sequence variants as a technical artifact. Across donors, most TCR sequences were observed very rarely, whereas some public TCRs were present in many individuals. Compared with the roughly 700-donor mean, donors in an Asian-associated ancestry cluster had fewer N-insertions in productive TCRs, according to a later genetic analysis. Linkage disequilibrium might explain the correlated functional status among segregating V segments, but an unknown experimental factor could not be ruled out. Assigning TCR associations to individual alleles was difficult when HLA alleles, especially DR and DQ, strongly co-occurred. According to a later analysis, parvovirus B19, influenza, CMV and Epstein-Barr virus appeared linked to several top co-occurrence clusters. Because some donors lacked HLA typing at each locus, the association tests relied only on the typed subset. In a later genetic analysis, a missense DCLRE1C variant was associated with V-gene and J-gene trimming of TCR beta chains, and the association was replicated in an independent cohort. The classifier was reported to diagnose cytomegalovirus status with high specificity and sensitivity in both the original cohort and the validation cohort. In a later analysis, HLA-associated TCR beta chains showed more clonal expansion and lower generation probabilities than non-associated chains that were equally common. An earlier analysis of approximately 540 of the donors showed that most TCR beta V segments appeared in productive rearrangements either about 87% or about 30% of the time, which broadly matched IMGT annotations. In the study, 150 to 200 TCR beta chains were listed as associated with cytomegalovirus. The cohort was sequenced for TCR beta chains only, and without alpha or paired-chain data the features that could be detected were limited. Because the 87-base-pair reads could not distinguish some IMGT-functional V segments, including TRBV6-2 and TRBV6-3, those segments were excluded.

In the case of this clone: There is no known antigen for this receptor. No much larger clone exists at a distance of one base, and base qualities are not known.

In total, roughly 670 healthy bone marrow donors made up the cohort. At the time of sampling, all cohort members were nominally healthy, though unrecorded immune exposures were likely present. The donor was CMV seropositive and was included in the group of 250 to 350 seropositive cohort members. Each donor provided a peripheral blood sample, and peripheral blood mononuclear cells were used for TCR beta sequencing. The Qiagen DNeasy Blood Extraction Kit was used to extract genomic DNA from the blood cell samples. From the cysteine up to the phenylalanine, the CDR3 has a length of 16 residues. The DNA shown is the 48-base CDR3, in frame from base 1. From a lookup of the germline V gene, CDR1 and CDR2 are MDHEN and SYDVKM. Germline trimming: 3 bases from V, 4 bases from J; junction bases outside gene matches: 5.

The sequencing input was PBMCs. This TCR was recovered from a male donor in good health and CMV-seropositive. Here the chain combines TRBV28 and TRBJ2-5, and 13 junctional nucleotides match TRBD2. The CDR3 sequence is CASSFGTSGTGETQYF. DNA sequence: TGTGCCAGCAGTTTTGGGACTAGCGGGACGGGAGAGACCCAGTACTTC.